A single sample is the source of the 17 T cell receptor beta chains below, sequenced in a study of blood T cell repertoires in COVID-19. Repertoires were generated with immunoSEQ multiplex PCR, while TCRdb's copy carries only in-frame clones and drops some. This table has about 48,000 clones, 90% appearing once. What was sequenced was peripheral blood. The receptors stem from a man between 70 and 80 years old with acute or convalescent COVID-19.

V is TRBV5-6 and J is TRBJ1-2; 7 bases align to TRBD1. The CDR3 totals 14 residues. Germline V gene lookup returns CDR1 SGHDT and CDR2 YYEEEE. Trimming cost V 4 bases and J 4 bases; bases outside gene matches: 7. CDR3 region: CASSPPQGGYGYTF. CDR3 DNA: TGTGCCAGCAGCCCACCGCAGGGGGGCTATGGCTACACCTTC. Looking up the rest from reference TRBV5-6 and TRBJ1-2 gives the full variable domain: DAGVTQSPTHLIKTRGQQVTLRCSPKSGHDTVSWYQQALGQGPQFIFQYYEEEERQRGNFPDRFSGHQFPNYSSELNVNALLLGDSALYLCASSPPQGGYGYTFGSGTRLTVV.

The chain is built from TRBV6-4 and TRBJ2-1, with 12 bases matching TRBD2. This CDR3 contains 15 residues. Germline trimming cut 5 bases from V and 8 bases from J; bases unmatched to any gene: 7. From germline, CDR1 is MRHNA and CDR2 SNTAGT. The CDR3 reads CASSSTSGGGDEQFF. CDR3 in DNA: TGTGCCAGCAGTTCGACTAGCGGGGGTGGGGATGAGCAGTTCTTC.

This clone was seen once. Different DNA sequences within this sample yield the same CDR3. The chain employs TRBV7-9 and TRBJ1-6, with 9 bases lining up with TRBD1. V lost 5 bases, J lost 3 bases, and 5 bases stayed unmatched. Germline V gene lookup returns CDR1 SEHNR and CDR2 FQNEAQ (reference sequence). This CDR3 contains 16 residues. CDR3 bases: TGTGCCAGCAGCCTGGGACAGGGCTTCTATAATTCACCCCTCCACTTT. Translated, it gives CASSLGQGFYNSPLHF.

The V and J genes are TRBV6-2 or TRBV6-3 and TRBJ1-5; a weak D match, TRBD1 (5 bases). The germline CDR1 and CDR2 sequences are MNHEY and SVGEGT. The CDR3 has 14 residues. Trimming cost V 2 bases and J 4 bases, with 9 bases left between them. The DNA of the CDR3 is TGTGCCAGCAGTTACGGGCAGGGTAATCAGCCCCAGCATTTT. As protein: CASSYGQGNQPQHF.

The chain is built from TRBV7-9 and TRBJ1-1; 11 bases are a match to TRBD1. Germline V gene data show CDR1 as SEHNR and CDR2 as FQNEAQ (reference sequence). The V segment lost 6 bases and the J segment 2 bases; nucleotides outside the gene matches: 5. There are 15 residues in the CDR3. Written as DNA, the CDR3 is TGTGCCAGCAGATCGCGGACAGGGGGCAACACTGAAGCTTTCTTT. It encodes CASRSRTGGNTEAFF.

This chain joins TRBV12-5 and TRBJ1-6; 8 bases are a match to TRBD1. Trimming at V came to 4 bases and at J to 9 bases, leaving 5 bases not matched to a gene. This CDR3 comprises 14 residues. The germline V gene encodes CDR1 LGHNT and CDR2 FRNRAP. The CDR3 spells CASGYGQGGSPLHF. CDR3 DNA: TGTGCTAGTGGTTACGGACAGGGCGGTTCACCCCTCCACTTT. The complete variable domain, with remaining parts taken from reference TRBV12-5 and TRBJ1-6, reads DARVTQTPRHKVTEMGQEVTMRCQPILGHNTVFWYRQTMMQGLELLAYFRNRAPLDDSGMPKDRFSAEMPDATLATLKIQPSEPRDSAVYFCASGYGQGGSPLHFGNGTRLTVT.

The CDR3 sequence is CASSEGGLTEAFF. The DNA for the CDR3 is TGTGCCAGCAGTGAAGGAGGGCTAACTGAAGCTTTCTTT. The J gene is TRBJ1-1, the V gene TRBV2; D is uncertain. This CDR3 region has 13 residues. V was cut by 1 base and J by 5 bases, with 8 bases left in between. Per germline, CDR1 SNHLY and CDR2 FYNNEI.

This chain connects TRBV11-2 to TRBJ1-1; D is uncertain. The CDR3 contains 16 residues. V shed 5 bases and J shed 0 bases, with 16 bases lying between them. Germline values: CDR1 SGHAT, CDR2 FQNNGV. DNA for the CDR3: TGTGCCAGCAGCGCGCACAGAGGACTGTTGAACACTGAAGCTTTCTTT. Translation: CASSAHRGLLNTEAFF.

The chain is built from TRBV14 and TRBJ2-5; the D is unclear. Trimming cost V 1 base and J 7 bases, with 4 bases left between them. Germline CDR1 SGHDN, CDR2 FVKESK. The CDR3 is 11 residues long. As DNA, the CDR3 is TGTGCCAGCAGCCAAGGAGGGACCCAGTACTTC. This codes for CASSQGGTQYF.

The V gene is TRBV6-1, the J gene TRBJ2-4, with TRBD1 matching 10 bases. Germline CDR1 reads MNHNS; CDR2 reads SASEGT. The CDR3 is made up of 19 amino acids. With V trimmed by 1 base and J by 2 bases, 11 bases remained unmatched. The CDR3 sequence is CASSEDPGQGKKTKNIQYF. As DNA, the CDR3 is TGTGCCAGCAGTGAAGATCCGGGACAGGGGAAGAAGACCAAAAACATTCAGTACTTC.

This clone was seen just once. The rearrangement joins TRBV4-3 to TRBJ1-3; a weak D match, TRBD1 (5 bases). The CDR3 sequence is 16 residues long. Trimming cost V 2 bases and J 0 bases, with 11 bases left between them. Germline-derived CDR1 and CDR2 are LGHNA and YSLEER. The CDR3 DNA is TGCGCCAGCAGCCAAATTGGAACAGGCTCTGGAAACACCATATATTTT. Its translation: CASSQIGTGSGNTIYF.

J is TRBJ2-5 and V is TRBV9; no clear D gene. Germline V CDR1 and CDR2: SGDLS, YYNGEE. V dropped 0 bases and J dropped 5 bases, with 20 bases sitting between them. The CDR3 has 17 residues. CDR3 region: CASSVEVGSPHRETQYF. The CDR3 DNA sequence: TGTGCCAGCAGCGTAGAGGTTGGTAGCCCCCACCGGGAGACCCAGTACTTC.

The chain joins TRBV28 to TRBJ1-4; 9 nucleotides agree with TRBD1. V was clipped by 6 bases and J by 4 bases; unmatched bases: 3. Germline CDR1 and CDR2: MDHEN and SYDVKM. The CDR3 sequence is 14 residues long. CDR3 in DNA: TGTGCCAGCAGGGGACAGGGCAATAATGAAAAACTGTTTTTT. Amino acid sequence: CASRGQGNNEKLFF.

CDR3 residues: CASSRGTPSSGNTIYF. The CDR3, as DNA: TGTGCCAGCTCACGTGGGACTCCCAGCTCTGGAAACACCATATATTTT. The chain recombines TRBV18 with TRBJ1-3, with D maybe TRBD1 (5 bases). V lost 4 bases and J 0 bases, leaving 13 bases between the germline ends. The CDR3 loop spans 16 amino acids. The germline V gene has CDR1 KGHSH and CDR2 LQKENI.

V usage is TRBV7-9 and J usage is TRBJ1-2; 12 bases line up with TRBD1. CDR1 and CDR2 (germline): SEHNR, FQNEAQ (reference sequence). CDR3 length: 14 residues. The junction had 5 bases not matched to a gene; V was cut back by 5 bases and J by 7 bases. The CDR3 sequence: CASSQGQGASGYTF. For the CDR3, the DNA is TGTGCCAGCAGCCAGGGACAGGGGGCGAGTGGCTACACCTTC. Complete variable domain (other parts from reference TRBV7-9 and TRBJ1-2): DTGVSQNPRHKITKRGQNVTFRCDPISEHNRLYWYRQTLGQGPEFLTYFQNEAQLEKSRLLSDRFSAERPKGSFSTLEIQRTEQGDSAMYLCASSQGQGASGYTFGSGTRLTVV.

DNA for the CDR3: TGTGCCAGCAGTTACTCGCAGGGTGAAGCTTTCTTT. Translation gives CASSYSQGEAFF. The chain employs TRBV6-5 and TRBJ1-1; D perhaps matches TRBD1 (5 bases). Trimming took 0 bases from V and 7 from J, leaving 6 bases between them. CDR1 MNHEY and CDR2 SVGAGI come from the germline V gene. CDR3 length equals 12 residues.

The rearrangement links TRBV19 to TRBJ2-7, with D perhaps TRBD1 (5 bases). There are 13 residues in the CDR3. CDR1 is LNHDA, CDR2 SQIVND, per germline (reference sequence). Trimming pared 1 base from V and 3 bases from J, leaving 7 bases between. The CDR3 loop reads CASSIAGYYEQYF. The DNA for the CDR3 is TGTGCCAGTAGTATAGCAGGGTACTACGAGCAGTACTTC.